This section outlines one T cell receptor (beta chain) sequence together with its context. The data originate from a study of control samples from healthy donors and cancer patients. This CDR3 comprises 14 residues. Trimming removed 8 bases at V and 0 bases at J, with 11 bases between. Germline values: CDR1 SNHLY, CDR2 FYNNEI. Measured with immunoSEQ multiplex PCR; TCRdb has only the in-frame clones, and not every one. The repertoire holds about 92,000 clones, approximately 78% seen once, with around 10% in the top ten. The sequence derives from a woman aged 55-70 years in good health. V usage is TRBV2 and J usage is TRBJ1-3; no reliable D call. Source material: blood. CDR3 nucleotides: TGTGCCAGCGATGGCGGGAGCTCTGGAAACACCATATATTTT. This gives the protein CASDGGSSGNTIYF.